The sequence of this T cell receptor (beta chain) was determined in a study of T cells in Graves' hyperthyroidism and ophthalmopathy. Study in general: Peripheral blood draws took place at initial diagnosis, ahead of any treatment. Study-wide findings and caveats: A 13 V-J model separated ophthalmopathy from stable hyperthyroidism.

Authors of the study amplified TCR beta CDR3 regions from RNA transcripts. The HTBI set primed first-round TCR CDR3 RT-PCR. A single record per CDR3 protein comes from TCRdb applying MiXCR to the multiplex PCR reads. The sample has roughly 650,000 distinct CDR3 sequences; around 15% are singletons. Clinical symptoms, serum thyroxine, TRAb, thyroid ultrasound and orbital computed tomography informed diagnoses. Concerning this clonotype: Its antigen is unidentified. The junction does not match germline at one end; this may be a read error.

The sample consisted of blood. This clonotype was obtained from a middle-aged woman with Graves' ophthalmopathy.

Written as DNA, the CDR3 is TGTGTCAGCAGCTTGATCGTAGATCAGCCCCAGCATTTT. Translating it yields CVSSLIVDQPQHF. The J gene is TRBJ1-5, the V gene TRBV5-5; D remains unclear. Looked up from germline, CDR1 is SGHKS and CDR2 is YYEKEE (reference sequence). This CDR3 region has 13 residues.